Below, 28 T cell receptor beta chains from the same sample are listed, as sequenced in a study of blood T cell repertoires in COVID-19. Sequencing was performed with immunoSEQ multiplex PCR; in TCRdb, only in-frame clones are kept and a portion is missing. The sample consists of roughly 320,000 clones, around 87% of them appearing once. The sequenced sample was peripheral blood. The receptors here all came from a man in his sixties or seventies with acute or convalescent COVID-19.

This rearrangement joins TRBV29-1 to TRBJ1-2; 11 positions agree with TRBD1. The CDR3 consists of 16 residues. CDR1 is SQVTM, CDR2 ANQGSEA, per germline. The trim removed 1 base at V and 8 bases at J, leaving 12 bases unmatched. This chain's CDR3 is CSVEAGQGARGWGYTF. In DNA, the CDR3 is TGCAGCGTTGAAGCCGGACAGGGGGCGCGCGGTTGGGGCTACACCTTC.

The chain recombines TRBV7-9 with TRBJ2-3; a weak D match, TRBD1 (5 bases). The CDR3 runs 13 residues. V lost 11 bases and J lost 0, with 12 bases in between. Looked up from germline, CDR1 is SEHNR and CDR2 is FQNEAQ (reference sequence). In nucleotides, the CDR3 is TGTGCCGGCCAATCAGGGAGCACAGATACGCAGTATTTT. This encodes CAGQSGSTDTQYF.

This clone occurred a few times. This sequence joins TRBV12-3 or TRBV12-4 and TRBJ2-7, with D tentatively TRBD2 (6 bases). This CDR3 comprises 11 residues. Deletions cut 6 bases from V and 3 bases from J, with 6 bases between. The DNA for the CDR3 is TGTGCCAGCAGGGGGGGCTACGAGCAGTACTTC. This gives the protein CASRGGYEQYF.

The rearrangement links TRBV4-3 to TRBJ1-2; D is undetermined. In germline, CDR1 is LGHNA, CDR2 YSLEER. The CDR3 length is 17 residues. Trimming took 0 bases from V and 2 from J, leaving 16 bases between them. The CDR3 region is CASSQDIEQRVNYGYTF. CDR3 nucleotide sequence: TGCGCCAGCAGCCAAGATATAGAACAGAGAGTAAACTATGGCTACACCTTC.

This rearrangement joins TRBV30 to TRBJ1-1; D is perhaps TRBD1 (6 bases). There are 15 residues in the CDR3. Trimming pared 0 bases from V and 3 bases from J, leaving 14 bases between. CDR1 and CDR2 from the germline V gene are GTSNPN and SVGIG (reference sequence). The CDR3 DNA follows: TGTGCCTGGAGTGTTTCAGGCAGGGGTTACACTGAAGCTTTCTTT. It translates to CAWSVSGRGYTEAFF.

The chain carries TRBV6-5 and TRBJ1-2; D perhaps matches TRBD1 (6 bases). The ends were cut back, 8 bases at V and 5 bases at J, with 18 bases in the middle. The V gene's germline CDR1 is MNHEY and CDR2 SVGAGI. The CDR3 consists of 14 residues. CDR3 sequence: CASGPYRTAYGYTF. CDR3 bases: TGTGCCAGCGGCCCCTATAGGACAGCTTATGGCTACACCTTC.

V is TRBV7-2 and J is TRBJ2-3, with D perhaps matching TRBD1 (5 bases). The CDR3 extends over 14 amino acids. Trimming left V 3 bases short and J 4 bases short, with 11 bases between. Germline V lookup: CDR1 SGHTA, CDR2 FQGNSA. In DNA form, the CDR3 reads TGTGCCAGCAGCTTGCAGGGTCGTGCAGATACGCAGTATTTT. It is translated as CASSLQGRADTQYF.

The rearrangement joins TRBV28 to TRBJ1-6; unclear D gene. The V and J ends lost 6 bases and 8 bases respectively, with 5 bases between them. The CDR3 totals 11 residues. Germline V CDR1 and CDR2: MDHEN, SYDVKM. The CDR3 sequence is CASSSDSPLHF. The CDR3 nucleotides read TGTGCCAGCAGCTCAGATTCACCCCTCCACTTT.

This clone was seen a handful of times. CDR3 region: CASSPTGERNQPQHF. The CDR3 region has the DNA TGTGCCAGCAGTCCGACAGGGGAGAGGAATCAGCCCCAGCATTTT. The chain has TRBV6-5 and TRBJ1-5; 8 bases line up with TRBD1. From germline, CDR1 is MNHEY and CDR2 SVGAGI. J gave up 4 bases and V 5 bases, and 7 bases lay outside the gene matches. This CDR3 contains 15 residues.

V usage is TRBV6-5 and J usage is TRBJ2-2, with 9 bases lining up with TRBD2. Germline lookup yields CDR1 MNHEY and CDR2 SVGAGI. CDR3 length: 16 amino acids. Losses at the gene ends were 1 base for V and 7 bases for J; bases not matched to a gene: 7. This CDR3 is CASSYLAGGQGGELFF. The CDR3 DNA sequence: TGTGCCAGCAGTTACTTGGCGGGGGGGCAAGGCGGGGAGCTGTTTTTT.

This clone has only one observation. The chain's CDR3 is CASSQDWTGFSGANVLTF. CDR3 bases: TGCGCCAGCAGCCAAGATTGGACAGGGTTCTCTGGGGCCAACGTCCTGACTTTC. The chain combines TRBV4-3 with TRBJ2-6; 8 bases match TRBD1. The CDR3 length is 18 residues. CDR1 and CDR2 from the germline V gene are LGHNA and YSLEER. V trimming: 0 bases; J trimming: 0 bases; junction bases outside the gene matches: 4.

V gene TRBV7-2 combines with J gene TRBJ2-4; possible D gene TRBD1, 6 bases. V was shortened by 5 bases and J by 11 bases, with 19 bases between the two germline ends. The CDR3 has 14 residues. CDR1 is SGHTA and CDR2 is FQGNSA in the germline V gene. The DNA of the CDR3 is TGTGCCAGCAGCCCTGACCCCTCAGGGGCCCTTCAGTACTTC. Translating gives CASSPDPSGALQYF.

The chain has TRBV12-3 or TRBV12-4 and TRBJ1-4, with 7 nucleotides matching TRBD1. The ends lost 5 bases at V and 5 bases at J; junction bases unmatched: 2. The length of the CDR3 is 13 residues. CDR3 protein: CASSGTVNEKLFF. The CDR3 DNA sequence: TGTGCCAGCAGTGGGACAGTAAATGAAAAACTGTTTTTT.

The chain has TRBV2 and TRBJ1-2; D is possibly TRBD1 (6 bases). The CDR3 runs to 16 residues. Germline CDR1 reads SNHLY; CDR2 reads FYNNEI. V shed 9 bases and J shed 1 base, with 21 bases lying between them. The CDR3 DNA follows: TGTGCCAGTTTGAGAATCCGGGACAACTATAACTATGGCTACACCTTC. This sequence encodes CASLRIRDNYNYGYTF.

The J gene is TRBJ2-1, the V gene TRBV3-1 (or the pseudogene TRBV3-2); TRBD2 matches 10 bases. This CDR3 region has 17 residues. The junction had 6 bases not matched to a gene; V was cut back by 2 bases and J by 2 bases. Germline V gene sequence: CDR1 LGHDT, CDR2 YNNKEL (reference sequence). CDR3 DNA: TGTGCCAGCAGCCAACATTCTCTAGCGGGGGCCTACAATGAGCAGTTCTTC. Its protein product is CASSQHSLAGAYNEQFF.

This rearrangement joins TRBV4-3 to TRBJ2-7; weak D call: TRBD1 (5 bases). Germline V gene lookup returns CDR1 LGHNA and CDR2 YSLEER. V lost 0 bases to trimming and J lost 3 bases, with 6 bases between them. This CDR3 is 13 amino acids long. This chain's CDR3 is CASSQDQGYEQYF. The DNA for the CDR3 is TGCGCCAGCAGCCAAGACCAGGGCTACGAGCAGTACTTC.

J is TRBJ2-7 and V is TRBV7-2, with 8 bases that match TRBD2. The CDR3 is 15 residues long. The trim removed 6 bases at V and 1 base at J, leaving 8 bases unmatched. The germline gives CDR1 SGHTA, CDR2 FQGNSA. CDR3 in amino acids: CASSSERGFSYEQYF. The CDR3 region has the DNA TGTGCCAGCAGTTCGGAGCGGGGGTTTTCCTACGAGCAGTACTTC. Looking up the rest from reference TRBV7-2 and TRBJ2-7 gives the full variable domain: GAGVSQSPSNKVTEKGKDVELRCDPISGHTALYWYRQSLGQGLEFLIYFQGNSAPDKSGLPSDRFSAERTGGSVSTLTIQRTQQEDSAVYLCASSSERGFSYEQYFGPGTRLTVT.

The gene calls are TRBV5-1 and TRBJ1-3; D uncertain. Per germline, CDR1 SGHRS and CDR2 YFSETQ. This CDR3 has 13 amino acids. V shed 4 bases and J shed 3 bases, with 8 bases lying between them. CDR3: CASSQAVGNTIYF. Written as DNA, the CDR3 is TGCGCCAGCAGCCAGGCCGTTGGAAACACCATATATTTT.

The chain carries TRBV3-1 (or the pseudogene TRBV3-2) and TRBJ2-7, with 7 positions matching TRBD1. Germline V CDR1 and CDR2: LGHDT, YNNKEL (reference sequence). V dropped 1 base and J dropped 7; count of bases not matched to a gene: 10. The CDR3 totals 15 residues. The CDR3 sequence: CASSQGARGLSEQYF. DNA for the CDR3: TGTGCCAGCAGCCAAGGGGCGAGGGGGCTGAGTGAGCAGTACTTC.

The chain employs TRBV4-1 and TRBJ2-1, with 7 bases aligning to TRBD1. Looked up from germline, CDR1 is MGHRA and CDR2 is YSYEKL. V trimming: 4 bases; J trimming: 6 bases; junction bases outside the gene matches: 6. The CDR3 is 14 residues long. The DNA of the CDR3 is TGCGCCAGCAGCCCTCGGGACAGTTTCAATGAGCAGTTCTTC. Protein product: CASSPRDSFNEQFF.

V gene TRBV5-1 combines with J gene TRBJ2-1; 10 nucleotides align to TRBD2. CDR3 length equals 15 residues. The V gene's germline CDR1 is SGHRS and CDR2 YFSETQ. The V and J ends lost 0 bases and 6 bases, in that order; junction bases with no gene match: 3. This CDR3 reads CASSLGAGGPNEQFF. For the CDR3, the DNA is TGCGCCAGCAGCTTGGGAGCGGGAGGGCCCAATGAGCAGTTCTTC.

The chain couples TRBV24-1 to TRBJ2-3, with 8 bases that match TRBD2. This CDR3 is 14 amino acids long. Trimming cost V 4 bases and J 6 bases; bases outside gene matches: 5. Germline loops: CDR1 KGHDR, CDR2 SFDVKD. CDR3 coding DNA: TGTGCCACCAGTGACGGGGGGGCTGTGGATACGCAGTATTTT. It translates to CATSDGGAVDTQYF.

The chain uses TRBV1 and TRBJ2-2; TRBD1, the table's D call, was not compared with the DNA. TRBV1 is noted as a pseudogene. The CDR3 has 17 residues. For the CDR3, the DNA is TGCACCAGCAGCCCATCTCGGACAGAAATCAACACCGGGGAGCTGTTTTTT. This translates into CTSSPSRTEINTGELFF.

The chain combines TRBV3-1 (or the pseudogene TRBV3-2) with TRBJ2-1, with D possibly matching TRBD2 (9 bases). V was clipped by 4 bases and J by 8 bases, with 24 bases between them. CDR1 is LGHDT, CDR2 YNNKEL, per germline (reference sequence). The CDR3 has 17 residues. Written as DNA, the CDR3 is TGTGCCAGCAGCCCACCCAGGGGGCGGGGGGGCACGGATGAGCAGTTCTTC. Protein sequence: CASSPPRGRGGTDEQFF.

The J gene is TRBJ1-3, the V gene TRBV5-1, with TRBD1 matching 12 bases. The CDR3 consists of 18 residues. CDR1 SGHRS and CDR2 YFSETQ come from the germline V gene. The ends lost 4 bases at V and 2 bases at J; junction bases unmatched: 10. The CDR3 sequence is CASSNQPGQGAPGNTIYF. CDR3 coding DNA: TGCGCCAGCAGCAATCAACCGGGACAGGGGGCACCTGGAAACACCATATATTTT.

V usage is TRBV10-3 and J usage is TRBJ2-1; TRBD2 might be the D (6 bases). The CDR3 is 14 residues long. V lost 6 bases to trimming and J lost 4 bases, with 13 bases between them. From germline, CDR1 is ENHRY and CDR2 SYGVKD. CDR3 DNA sequence: TGTGCCATCAGGGAGGGGTCGGGGTACAATGAGCAGTTCTTC. Its translation: CAIREGSGYNEQFF.

The CDR3 protein is CASSDSGTVITYEQYF. CDR3 nucleotide sequence: TGTGCCAGCAGTGATAGCGGGACAGTGATAACCTACGAGCAGTACTTC. The chain carries TRBV2 and TRBJ2-7, with TRBD2 as a possible D gene (8 bases). The CDR3 loop spans 16 amino acids. With 3 bases removed from V and 2 bases from J, the gap between germline ends came to 17 bases. Germline V gene lookup returns CDR1 SNHLY and CDR2 FYNNEI.

V and J are TRBV5-6 and TRBJ1-3; D possibly corresponds to TRBD1 (5 bases). V gave up 0 bases and J gave up 0 bases, with 7 bases separating them. The germline CDR1 and CDR2 sequences are SGHDT and YYEEEE. The CDR3 is made up of 15 amino acids. The CDR3 bases are TGTGCCAGCAGCTTGGCACAGGCCTCTGGAAACACCATATATTTT. Translating gives CASSLAQASGNTIYF.